This TCR beta chain was obtained from a study of monozygotic twins with inflammatory bowel disease. Total RNA input per TCR library was 3500 ng. Using the 5' RACE reads, TCRdb records one entry per CDR3 protein without DNA. The sample includes 330,000 or so distinct CDR3 sequences. Whole-study results and caveats: IBD patients had lower TCRbeta diversity (inverse Simpson) than healthy co-twins.

This CDR3 contains 16 residues. Germline V gene sequence: CDR1 MDHEN, CDR2 SYDVKM. With regard to this clonotype: The antigen remains undetermined.

Each donor had roughly 2.3 ml of blood drawn. The sequencing input was blood. V is TRBV28 and J is TRBJ2-3; TCRdb returns TRBD1, unconfirmable since there is no DNA. This TCR derives from a human donor with ulcerative colitis or Crohn's disease, or a healthy co-twin of an affected twin (not recorded which). CDR3 in amino acids: CASSLVRGGRTDTQYF.